This T cell receptor (beta chain) was identified during a study of CD8+ T cells in alopecia areata (dated by TCRdb to 2016 to 2018). Background on the whole study: Treated patients were enrolled in an open-label pilot trial of oral tofacitinib at 5 to 10 mg twice daily for moderate-to-severe alopecia areata. Patients received tofacitinib for 6 to 18 months and were then followed off drug for 6 months to check for delayed response and recurrence. In both human patients and the C3H/HeJ mouse model, the study applied high-throughput TCRbeta sequencing to look at T cell clonal expansion in alopecia areata. Scalp tissue and sorted CD4+ and CD8+ peripheral blood T cells from patchy and totalis/universalis alopecia areata patients and from healthy controls were covered by human TCRbeta sequencing. Patients on tofacitinib were biopsied at baseline and after 4 and 24 weeks of treatment, and several of the patients also had a later scalp biopsy. Scalp clonality was compared among normal scalp (n=4), patchy alopecia areata scalp (n=8), and alopecia totalis/universalis scalp (n=8). RNA was obtained with the PAXgene miRNA kit for fixed scalp, the miRNeasy kit for PBMCs, and the RNeasy kit for mouse skin. TCRbeta CDR3 regions were amplified by immunoSEQ multiplex PCR using 35 Vbeta forward and 13 Jbeta reverse primers.

What the time point label conveys for this sample: baseline before oral tofacitinib. Peripheral blood and lesional scalp punch biopsies were obtained from patients with alopecia areata. Scalp biopsies from humans were placed right away in PAXgene tissue containers for fixation. Overall study results and their limits: Resident alphabeta T cells in normal human skin are also sequenced, complicating scalp TCR repertoire analysis, unlike mouse skin dominated by gammadelta T cells. Compared with normal scalp, lesional scalp, particularly in alopecia totalis/universalis, had higher clonality and more expanded CD8+ clones, which suggests antigenic drive. Compared with mice, TCR sequences shared between patients were less clear, possibly partly because of HLA diversity across the patient population.

Worth noting for this clone: No cognate antigen has been identified for it. Nothing much larger sits one base from this clone, and base qualities are not available.

V gives up 2 bases and J gives up 4 bases, and the segment between their germline ends measures 6 bases. From the cysteine through the phenylalanine, the CDR3 covers 11 amino acids. CDR3 DNA only is kept here, 33 bases in frame from base 1. The germline V gene (reference sequence) gives CDR1 as DFQATT and CDR2 as SNEGSKA. Library construction relied on the immunoSEQ multiplex PCR assay. For TCR sequencing, RNA was extracted from every sample and reverse transcribed into cDNA to serve as template. First-strand cDNA was synthesized using SuperScript III with a 2:1 mix of oligo-dT and random hexamers. A synthetic immune receptor repertoire was used to gauge amplification bias, and whatever bias remained was removed computationally. The authors' pipeline ran thus. After raw reads were preprocessed to remove errors, the CDR3 was defined following IMGT conventions as running from the conserved cysteine to phenylalanine. To get clonality, Shannon entropy was normalized by log2 of the number of productive unique TCRs and the result was subtracted from 1. CD4 or CD8 identity of scalp clones was inferred by cross-referencing scalp TCRbeta sequences with sorted blood CD4 and CD8 repertoires. TCRdb stores this immuneACCESS table with in-frame sequences only. Part of the clones is absent; in the studies checked, under half of the shortfall reflects unresolved V genes, and no reason is known for the rest. V and J calls and clone size are copied from that table; D and trimming were computed from the DNA. The sample contains several thousand clones, roughly 55% of them found a single time. About 13% of the sample is held by the ten biggest clonotypes.

The input for sequencing was skin, taken at week 0. The TCR comes from a human donor with alopecia areata. Recombination joined TRBV20-1 with TRBJ2-7; confidence is insufficient to name the D gene. The sequence in DNA is TGCAGTGCTAGATCCGGTTACGAGCAGTACTTC. Translated, this gives CSARSGYEQYF.